This T cell receptor (beta chain) originates from a study of radiotherapy plus CTLA-4 blockade in lung cancer. Generated by immunoSEQ multiplex PCR, the TCRdb table keeps only in-frame clones and is missing some. The data show some 43,000 clones, approximately 78% seen once. This CDR3 region has 16 residues. Germline loops: CDR1 SGHTA, CDR2 FQGNSA. The ends were cut back, 2 bases at V and 3 bases at J, with 13 bases in the middle. The source material was peripheral blood, sampled from a patient treated with radiotherapy plus ipilimumab. The receptor's source is a human donor with non-small cell lung cancer who had stable disease on radiotherapy plus ipilimumab. This sequence joins TRBV7-2 and TRBJ2-2; possibly TRBD2 for D (5 bases). The CDR3 DNA follows: TGTGCCAGCAGCTTAATGGAACCGCGGGACACCGGGGAGCTGTTTTTT. It yields the protein CASSLMEPRDTGELFF.